The clone carrying this TCR beta chain counts as medium-sized by frequency. Multiplex touch-down PCR amplified TRB using TRB-A and TRB-B pools in one tube. TCRdb re-called the multiplex PCR reads and catalogs CDR3 proteins one per entry, DNA excluded. The table gives 6,500 to 9,000 distinct CDR3 sequences; the top ten clones make up under 25% of it. Each sample's input was 250 ng genomic DNA, about 38,000 genome equivalents. This sample was included in a study of T cell clusters in autoimmune cytopenias. The CDR3 sequence is 13 residues long. Germline V gene lookup returns CDR1 PRHDT and CDR2 FYEKMQ (reference sequence). This same sample was also taken into another study, of T cell repertoires in aging, cancer and after chemotherapy. Per that study: Six age groups, ranging from 30 or younger to 70 or older, included the donors. Repeat sampling of healthy donors over several months to years showed clear clonal overlap. The whole study produced a dataset of millions of TCR reads.

The origin of this receptor is a human donor in good health. J is TRBJ2-6 and V is TRBV13. The source material was peripheral blood. The CDR3 protein is CASRLSGANVLTF.